Following are 5 T cell receptor beta chains from one sample sequenced in a study of identical twins. MiXCR was run by TCRdb on the 5' RACE reads, yielding one entry per CDR3 protein. The sample includes about 470,000 distinct CDR3 sequences, approximately 25% seen only once; the top ten take about 2.7%. These data also formed part of another study, on T cells expressing NK-cell markers.

The sample consisted of CD4+ T cells sorted from blood. All receptors come from a young woman in good health.

The rearrangement uses TRBV5-5 and TRBJ2-3; D is tentatively TRBD1 or TRBD2 (6 bases each). There are 16 residues in the CDR3. Trimming took off 4 bases at V and 5 bases at J, with 20 bases between the two ends. The germline V gene has CDR1 SGHKS and CDR2 YYEKEE (reference sequence). DNA for the CDR3: TGTGCCAGCAGCGCAGGGGCCTCTTGGCGGGGAGATACGCAGTATTTT. This codes for CASSAGASWRGDTQYF.

This rearrangement joins TRBV10-2 to TRBJ2-5; 7 bases map to TRBD2. The CDR3 extends over 17 amino acids. CDR1 is WSHSY and CDR2 is SAAADI in the germline V gene. V gave up 6 bases and J gave up 2 bases; unmatched junction bases: 15. Here the CDR3 DNA reads TGCGCCAGCAGGGGGGGGAGGATACCTTTGACACAAGAGACCCAGTACTTC. This encodes CASRGGRIPLTQETQYF.

This clonotype has a handful of counts. This sequence joins TRBV7-9 and TRBJ2-7, with D hard to call. The ends were cut back, 3 bases at V and 7 bases at J, with 19 bases in the middle. Germline V lookup: CDR1 SEHNR, CDR2 FQNEAQ (reference sequence). The CDR3 spans 15 residues. The DNA for the CDR3 is TGTGCCAGCAGCTTTTTCGATGGGGTGCGTTGGGAGCAGTACTTC. Translated: CASSFFDGVRWEQYF.

V and J are TRBV21-1 and TRBJ2-3; TRBD1 is the table's D call, not checked against the DNA. TRBV21-1 is shown as a pseudogene. This CDR3 spans 17 amino acids. CDR3 residues: CASSSGGRRGHTDTQYF. The CDR3 DNA reads as TGTGCCAGCAGCTCTGGGGGCAGGCGGGGGCACACAGATACGCAGTATTTT.

This clonotype showed up just a few times. This chain links TRBV12-3 or TRBV12-4 with TRBJ2-7; D is possibly TRBD1 (5 bases). Trimming stripped 5 bases from V and 4 bases from J, with 21 bases between. The CDR3 contains 16 residues. The CDR3 DNA reads as TGTGCCAGCAGTCAGGGCGAATCCGGGCGTTGGTACGAGCAGTACTTC. Its protein is CASSQGESGRWYEQYF.